The 22 T cell receptor beta chains below all came from one sample that was sequenced in a study of blood T cell repertoires in COVID-19. Assay: immunoSEQ multiplex PCR; the TCRdb copy retains only in-frame clones and omits some. The sample carries hundreds of thousands of clones, approximately 86% recorded once. Source material: peripheral blood. These receptors originate from a woman between 65 and 79 years old with COVID-19, enrolled during active disease.

The chain employs TRBV5-1 and TRBJ2-2; no definite D call. The germline CDR1 and CDR2 sequences are SGHRS and YFSETQ. CDR3 size: 15 residues. Deletions cut 3 bases from V and 3 bases from J, with 12 bases between. The CDR3 DNA reads as TGCGCCAGCAGCTCCCGAGGAGATTACACCGGGGAGCTGTTTTTT. Its translation: CASSSRGDYTGELFF.

The chain employs TRBV15 and TRBJ2-3, with TRBD1 matching over 8 bases. V trimming: 3 bases; J trimming: 1 base; junction bases outside the gene matches: 6. The CDR3 contains 16 residues. CDR1 and CDR2 from the germline V gene are LNHNV and YYDKDF (reference sequence). CDR3 nucleotide sequence: TGTGCCACCAGCAGGGCTGGGGGACAGGGCACAGATACGCAGTATTTT. Translation: CATSRAGGQGTDTQYF. The full variable domain, its missing parts supplied by reference TRBV15 and TRBJ2-3, is DAMVIQNPRYQVTQFGKPVTLSCSQTLNHNVMYWYQQKSSQAPKLLFHYYDKDFNNEADTPDNFQSRRPNTSFCFLDIRSPGLGDTAMYLCATSRAGGQGTDTQYFGPGTRLTVL.

The rearrangement joins TRBV19 to TRBJ1-5, with TRBD1 matching over 12 bases. Trimming took 3 bases from V and 1 from J; bases not matched to a gene: 13. The CDR3 is 20 residues long. Germline CDR1 LNHDA, CDR2 SQIVND (reference sequence). The CDR3 reads CASSIIRGTGGSGSNQPQHF. The DNA for the CDR3 is TGTGCCAGTAGTATTATCCGCGGGACAGGGGGCTCAGGCAGCAATCAGCCCCAGCATTTT.

The J gene is TRBJ2-5, the V gene TRBV29-1, with D maybe TRBD1 (6 bases). CDR3 size: 16 residues. The V and J ends lost 4 bases and 4 bases respectively, with 22 bases between them. The germline V gene encodes CDR1 SQVTM and CDR2 ANQGSEA. The CDR3 is CSVVGTEGGVPETQYF. In DNA, the CDR3 is TGCAGCGTTGTGGGAACTGAAGGGGGAGTTCCAGAGACCCAGTACTTC. The whole variable domain, remainder taken from reference TRBV29-1 and TRBJ2-5, is SAVISQKPSRDICQRGTSLTIQCQVDSQVTMMFWYRQQPGQSLTLIATANQGSEATYESGFVIDKFPISRPNLTFSTLTVSNMSPEDSSIYLCSVVGTEGGVPETQYFGPGTRLLVL.

In its sample, this clone was seen once. The rearrangement links TRBV28 to TRBJ2-3; D is ambiguous. This CDR3 is built from 14 residues. CDR1 MDHEN and CDR2 SYDVKM come from the germline V gene. With 5 bases removed from V and 7 bases from J, the gap between germline ends came to 16 bases. CDR3 in amino acids: CASSLSSRSHTQYF. CDR3 DNA: TGTGCCAGCAGTCTCTCCTCTAGAAGCCATACGCAGTATTTT. Full variable domain (remainder filled in from reference TRBV28 and TRBJ2-3): DVKVTQSSRYLVKRTGEKVFLECVQDMDHENMFWYRQDPGLGLRLIYFSYDVKMKEKGDIPEGYSVSREKKERFSLILESASTNQTSMYLCASSLSSRSHTQYFGPGTRLTVL.

In DNA, the CDR3 is TGCGCCAGCAGCCCCGGGACAGGGGCAGATACGCAGTATTTT. Protein sequence: CASSPGTGADTQYF. The chain joins TRBV4-3 to TRBJ2-3; the match to TRBD1 covers 10 bases. Germline-derived CDR1 and CDR2 are LGHNA and YSLEER. The trim removed 4 bases at V and 4 bases at J, leaving 2 bases unmatched. This CDR3 region has 14 residues.

In this sample, this clone turned up once. The chain combines TRBV21-1 with TRBJ2-2; TRBD2 reflects the table's D call only, with no check against the DNA. TRBV21-1 is an annotated pseudogene. The CDR3 contains 18 residues. CDR3 bases: TGTGCCAGCAGCGAACGACTAGCGGGGGGAAAGAACACCGGGGAGCTGTTTTTT. It codes for CASSERLAGGKNTGELFF.

This clone was observed a single time. The CDR3 loop reads CASSSPTGISYGYTF. The CDR3 DNA reads as TGTGCCAGCAGCTCGCCGACAGGGATCAGCTATGGCTACACCTTC. This chain joins TRBV11-2 and TRBJ1-2, with 7 bases matching TRBD1. The junction had 9 bases not matched to a gene; V was cut back by 4 bases and J by 4 bases. From germline, CDR1 is SGHAT and CDR2 FQNNGV. The CDR3 loop spans 15 amino acids. Full variable domain (rest looked up from reference TRBV11-2 and TRBJ1-2): EAGVAQSPRYKIIEKRQSVAFWCNPISGHATLYWYQQILGQGPKLLIQFQNNGVVDDSQLPKDRFSAERLKGVDSTLKIQPAKLEDSAVYLCASSSPTGISYGYTFGSGTRLTVV.

The chain uses TRBV5-6 and TRBJ1-5; D ambiguous. Trimming shortened V by 3 bases and J by 0 bases, and 13 bases separated the two germline ends. The germline CDR1 and CDR2 sequences are SGHDT and YYEEEE. The CDR3 has 16 amino acids. CDR3 residues: CASSWGGGHSNQPQHF. Here the CDR3 DNA reads TGTGCCAGCAGCTGGGGAGGAGGCCATAGCAATCAGCCCCAGCATTTT. Based on the CDR3 plus reference TRBV5-6 and TRBJ1-5, the full variable domain is DAGVTQSPTHLIKTRGQQVTLRCSPKSGHDTVSWYQQALGQGPQFIFQYYEEEERQRGNFPDRFSGHQFPNYSSELNVNALLLGDSALYLCASSWGGGHSNQPQHFGDGTRLSIL.

This clone came up once. This chain links TRBV5-6 with TRBJ1-1; D unresolved. CDR1 is SGHDT and CDR2 is YYEEEE in the germline V gene. V dropped 7 bases and J dropped 1 base, with 5 bases sitting between them. The CDR3 runs 11 residues. The CDR3 sequence: CASFRNTEAFF. CDR3 nucleotide sequence: TGTGCCAGCTTCAGGAACACTGAAGCTTTCTTT. Complete variable domain (other parts from reference TRBV5-6 and TRBJ1-1): DAGVTQSPTHLIKTRGQQVTLRCSPKSGHDTVSWYQQALGQGPQFIFQYYEEEERQRGNFPDRFSGHQFPNYSSELNVNALLLGDSALYLCASFRNTEAFFGQGTRLTVV.

The rearrangement links TRBV4-3 to TRBJ1-1, with 7 bases aligning to TRBD1. V shed 3 bases and J 12 bases; nucleotides not matched to a gene: 7. Germline values: CDR1 LGHNA, CDR2 YSLEER. The CDR3 extends over 12 amino acids. The CDR3 reads CASSHGTGETFF. CDR3 nucleotide sequence: TGCGCCAGCAGCCATGGAACAGGGGAAACTTTCTTT.

The V gene is TRBV3-1 (or the pseudogene TRBV3-2), the J gene TRBJ2-3, with 8 bases identical to TRBD2. Trimming removed 6 bases from V and 2 bases from J; junction bases left unmatched: 7. CDR1 and CDR2 from the germline V gene are LGHDT and YNNKEL (reference sequence). The CDR3 loop spans 15 amino acids. The CDR3 region is CASRTGTRPTDTQYF. CDR3 coding DNA: TGTGCCAGCAGAACCGGGACTAGGCCCACAGATACGCAGTATTTT.

CDR3 in DNA: TGCGCCAGCAGCCCTCAACCGGGACAGCTAAAGGAAAAACTGTTTTTT. Translation: CASSPQPGQLKEKLFF. This chain uses TRBV4-1 with TRBJ1-4; 7 bases are shared with TRBD1. CDR3 length: 16 amino acids. The germline V gene has CDR1 MGHRA and CDR2 YSYEKL. After removal of 4 bases from V and 8 bases from J, the junction contained 13 bases not matched to a gene.

This clone was observed at least ten times. V is TRBV3-1 (or the pseudogene TRBV3-2) and J is TRBJ2-7; a possible D gene is TRBD1 (6 bases). The CDR3 has 14 amino acids. The germline V gene encodes CDR1 LGHDT and CDR2 YNNKEL (reference sequence). The germline V and J ends were trimmed by 5 bases and 6 bases, with 17 bases remaining between them. Written as DNA, the CDR3 is TGTGCCAGCAGCTCCGGTGGGGGCTCGGGCGAGCAGTACTTC. It yields the protein CASSSGGGSGEQYF.

The chain employs TRBV7-9 and TRBJ1-5; D remains unclear. The CDR3 sequence is 13 residues long. The V end lost 1 base, the J end lost 8 bases, and 9 bases lay between the germline ends. Germline-derived CDR1 and CDR2 are SEHNR and FQNEAQ (reference sequence). Here the CDR3 reads CASSLGPPEPQHF. CDR3 bases: TGTGCCAGCAGCTTAGGTCCCCCGGAGCCCCAGCATTTT.

This chain connects TRBV27 to TRBJ2-1; 10 bases line up with TRBD2. The ends lost 2 bases at V and 2 bases at J; junction bases unmatched: 3. CDR1 is MNHEY and CDR2 is SMNVEV in the germline V gene (reference sequence). This CDR3 has 16 amino acids. The CDR3 bases are TGTGCCAGCAGTTTACTTAGCGGGGGGCCCTACAATGAGCAGTTCTTC. Its translation: CASSLLSGGPYNEQFF.

The rearrangement joins TRBV5-8 to TRBJ2-5, with 12 positions matching TRBD2. The CDR3 has 16 amino acids. The trim removed 4 bases at V and 3 bases at J, leaving 7 bases unmatched. Germline V gene sequence: CDR1 SGHTS, CDR2 YDEGEE. The CDR3 is CASSPGRLAGEETQYF. The CDR3, as DNA: TGTGCCAGCAGCCCTGGAAGACTAGCGGGGGAAGAGACCCAGTACTTC.

The chain recombines TRBV6-5 with TRBJ1-6; tentative D call: TRBD1 (5 bases). CDR3 length equals 16 residues. Between the trimmed V and J ends, which lost 4 bases and 4 bases, there was a span of 14 bases. Germline V CDR1 and CDR2: MNHEY, SVGAGI. The CDR3 DNA reads TGTGCCAGCAGTTCCCAGGGAGGGATTTATAATTCACCCCTCCACTTT. Its protein product is CASSSQGGIYNSPLHF.

This sequence joins TRBV25-1 and TRBJ1-1; D is perhaps TRBD1 (6 bases). V lost 3 bases to trimming and J lost 5 bases, with 13 bases between them. Germline CDR1 is MGHDK and CDR2 is SYGVNS. The CDR3 is made up of 14 amino acids. CDR3 region: CASSDIQGRTEAFF. The CDR3, as DNA: TGTGCCAGCAGTGACATACAGGGTAGGACTGAAGCTTTCTTT.

The chain carries TRBV15 and TRBJ1-6; tentatively, D is TRBD1 (5 bases). Germline CDR1 is LNHNV and CDR2 is YYDKDF (reference sequence). With 6 bases removed from V and 7 bases from J, the gap between germline ends came to 10 bases. This CDR3 is built from 13 residues. This chain's CDR3 is CATRRDSNSPLHF. CDR3 DNA sequence: TGTGCCACCAGGAGGGACTCCAATTCACCCCTCCACTTT.

This rearrangement joins TRBV19 to TRBJ2-6; 7 positions match TRBD1. The CDR3 runs to 18 residues. Germline V gives CDR1 LNHDA, CDR2 SQIVND (reference sequence). After removal of 5 bases from V and 0 bases from J, the junction contained 10 bases not matched to a gene. In nucleotides, the CDR3 is TGTGCCAGTAGTCCCCTTGACAGGGCCAGCTCTGGGGCCAACGTCCTGACTTTC. It specifies CASSPLDRASSGANVLTF.

The chain recombines TRBV28 with TRBJ2-2; 9 bases align to TRBD1. Germline CDR1 reads MDHEN; CDR2 reads SYDVKM. This CDR3 has 15 residues. Germline trimming cut 6 bases from V and 7 bases from J; bases unmatched to any gene: 9. DNA of the CDR3: TGTGCCAGCAGCCCACAGGGGGCGACTGACGGGGAGCTGTTTTTT. This sequence encodes CASSPQGATDGELFF.